The rows below give T cell receptor beta chains drawn from one sample of a study of blood T cell repertoires in COVID-19. Using immunoSEQ multiplex PCR, the repertoire was profiled, and TCRdb retains in-frame clones only, with some absent. The repertoire has 200,000 to 250,000 clones, around 81% of them found once; the top ten carry 8.9%. The specimen was PBMCs or T cells enriched from blood (not recorded which). Source of these receptors: a woman between 50 and 59 years old with acute COVID-19. Both conserved end residues are part of each CDR3. A D gene is named only where the DNA matches it firmly. Not every row has a clone size; where given, it reads once, few, many or a size class.

d_gene: TRBD1
j_gene: TRBJ1-1
v_gene: TRBV29-1
abundance: .
CDR3aa: CSGGQVATEAFF
CDR3nt: TGCAGCGGGGGACAGGTGGCCACTGAAGCTTTCTTT

d_gene: .
j_gene: TRBJ2-7
v_gene: TRBV11-3
abundance: .
CDR3aa: CASSWGPYEQYF
CDR3nt: TGTGCCAGCAGCTGGGGCCCCTACGAGCAGTACTTC

d_gene: TRBD1
j_gene: TRBJ1-1
v_gene: TRBV4-1
abundance: .
CDR3aa: CASSQTGGASDTEAFF
CDR3nt: TGCGCCAGCAGCCAGACAGGGGGCGCGAGTGACACTGAAGCTTTCTTT

d_gene: TRBD1
j_gene: TRBJ1-5
v_gene: TRBV4-1
abundance: .
CDR3aa: CASSQEGGGSNQPQHF
CDR3nt: TGCGCCAGCAGCCAAGAAGGGGGCGGAAGCAATCAGCCCCAGCATTTT

d_gene: .
j_gene: TRBJ2-3
v_gene: TRBV12-3/TRBV12-4
abundance: .
CDR3aa: CASTGGTDTQYF
CDR3nt: TGTGCCAGCACCGGAGGGACAGATACGCAGTATTTT

d_gene: TRBD1
j_gene: TRBJ1-2
v_gene: TRBV28
abundance: .
CDR3aa: CASRAPGGTYGYTF
CDR3nt: TGTGCCAGCAGAGCACCAGGGGGCACCTATGGCTACACCTTC

d_gene: TRBD1
j_gene: TRBJ2-3
v_gene: TRBV19
abundance: .
CDR3aa: CASSPGTAAPSDTQYF
CDR3nt: TGTGCCAGTAGCCCGGGGACAGCTGCTCCGTCAGATACGCAGTATTTT

d_gene: .
j_gene: TRBJ1-1
v_gene: TRBV7-2
abundance: .
CDR3aa: CASSLQAGNTEAFF
CDR3nt: TGTGCCAGCAGCTTACAGGCAGGGAACACTGAAGCTTTCTTT

d_gene: TRBD2
j_gene: TRBJ2-3
v_gene: TRBV30
abundance: once
CDR3aa: CAWTGTSGRAWDTQYF
CDR3nt: TGTGCCTGGACCGGGACTAGCGGGAGGGCCTGGGATACGCAGTATTTT

d_gene: .
j_gene: TRBJ2-7
v_gene: TRBV14
abundance: .
CDR3aa: CASSVQGTYEQYF
CDR3nt: TGTGCCAGCAGCGTCCAGGGAACCTACGAGCAGTACTTC

d_gene: .
j_gene: TRBJ2-7
v_gene: TRBV19
abundance: .
CDR3aa: CASGTHSEQYF
CDR3nt: TGTGCCAGTGGGACACACTCCGAGCAGTACTTC

d_gene: TRBD1
j_gene: TRBJ1-6
v_gene: TRBV28
abundance: .
CDR3aa: CASSPRDRVSPLHF
CDR3nt: TGTGCCAGCAGTCCCCGGGACAGGGTATCACCCCTCCACTTT

d_gene: .
j_gene: TRBJ2-2
v_gene: TRBV6-2/TRBV6-3
abundance: .
CDR3aa: CASSKQTNTGELFF
CDR3nt: TGTGCCAGCAGTAAACAGACGAACACCGGGGAGCTGTTTTTT

d_gene: TRBD2
j_gene: TRBJ2-1
v_gene: TRBV19
abundance: .
CDR3aa: CASSIERLAGNTFRLSRNNEQFF
CDR3nt: TGTGCCAGTAGTATAGAAAGACTAGCGGGAAACACTTTTCGTCTCTCCCGGAACAATGAGCAGTTCTTC

d_gene: .
j_gene: TRBJ1-3
v_gene: TRBV7-9
abundance: .
CDR3aa: CASSLGGGLAGNTIYF
CDR3nt: TGTGCCAGCAGCTTAGGAGGGGGTCTGGCCGGAAACACCATATATTTT

d_gene: .
j_gene: TRBJ2-2
v_gene: TRBV25-1
abundance: .
CDR3aa: CASSGLVEAGELFF
CDR3nt: TGTGCCAGCAGTGGACTAGTCGAAGCCGGGGAGCTGTTTTTT

d_gene: .
j_gene: TRBJ2-7
v_gene: TRBV7-6
abundance: .
CDR3aa: CASSLSSGITYEQYF
CDR3nt: TGTGCCAGCAGCTTATCTTCAGGGATCACCTACGAGCAGTACTTC

d_gene: .
j_gene: TRBJ2-3
v_gene: TRBV5-1
abundance: .
CDR3aa: CASSLDLRTASTDTQYF
CDR3nt: TGCGCCAGCAGCTTGGATCTGAGGACAGCTAGCACAGATACGCAGTATTTT

d_gene: .
j_gene: TRBJ1-1
v_gene: TRBV10-2
abundance: many
CDR3aa: CASSEAPGSLSEAFF
CDR3nt: TGCGCCAGCAGTGAGGCCCCAGGGTCTTTATCTGAAGCTTTCTTT

d_gene: .
j_gene: TRBJ1-5
v_gene: TRBV19
abundance: .
CDR3aa: CASSIGGRPNQPQHF
CDR3nt: TGTGCCAGTAGTATAGGGGGCAGGCCAAATCAGCCCCAGCATTTT

d_gene: .
j_gene: TRBJ1-1
v_gene: TRBV6-2/TRBV6-3
abundance: .
CDR3aa: CASSSLGGNTEAFF
CDR3nt: TGTGCCAGCAGTTCTTTGGGAGGGAACACTGAAGCTTTCTTT

d_gene: TRBD2
j_gene: TRBJ2-3
v_gene: TRBV9
abundance: .
CDR3aa: CASSLTSGGAVRTDTQYF
CDR3nt: TGTGCCAGCAGCTTGACTAGCGGGGGGGCGGTTCGCACAGATACGCAGTATTTT

d_gene: TRBD2
j_gene: TRBJ2-3
v_gene: TRBV27
abundance: .
CDR3aa: CASSLTITSGGPRDTQYF
CDR3nt: TGTGCCAGCAGTTTGACAATTACTAGCGGGGGGCCGAGAGATACGCAGTATTTT

d_gene: .
j_gene: TRBJ1-5
v_gene: TRBV28
abundance: .
CDR3aa: CASTTGGVSQPQHF
CDR3nt: TGTGCCAGCACCACTGGAGGGGTCTCACAGCCCCAGCATTTT

d_gene: TRBD1
j_gene: TRBJ1-5
v_gene: TRBV6-5
abundance: .
CDR3aa: CASRSGGGQPQHF
CDR3nt: TGTGCCAGCAGATCAGGGGGCGGTCAGCCCCAGCATTTT

d_gene: .
j_gene: TRBJ2-7
v_gene: TRBV28
abundance: .
CDR3aa: CASSRTGNYEQYF
CDR3nt: TGTGCCAGCAGTCGGACTGGAAACTACGAGCAGTACTTC

d_gene: .
j_gene: TRBJ2-7
v_gene: TRBV30
abundance: .
CDR3aa: CAWSGGSLYEQYF
CDR3nt: TGTGCCTGGAGTGGAGGGTCTCTCTACGAGCAGTACTTC

d_gene: .
j_gene: TRBJ2-6
v_gene: TRBV19
abundance: .
CDR3aa: CASSPFLSGANVLTF
CDR3nt: TGTGCCAGTAGTCCCTTTCTCTCTGGGGCCAACGTCCTGACTTTC

d_gene: TRBD1
j_gene: TRBJ1-6
v_gene: TRBV3-1/TRBV3-2
abundance: .
CDR3aa: CASSQGQGLSPLHF
CDR3nt: TGTGCCAGCAGCCAAGGACAGGGTCTGTCACCCCTCCACTTT

d_gene: .
j_gene: TRBJ1-3
v_gene: TRBV9
abundance: .
CDR3aa: CASSVGTASGNTIYF
CDR3nt: TGTGCCAGCAGCGTAGGGACAGCTTCTGGAAACACCATATATTTT

d_gene: .
j_gene: TRBJ2-4
v_gene: TRBV4-3
abundance: .
CDR3aa: CASSQGAGWDIQYF
CDR3nt: TGCGCCAGCAGCCAAGGGGCAGGGTGGGACATTCAGTACTTC

d_gene: .
j_gene: TRBJ2-3
v_gene: TRBV10-2
abundance: .
CDR3aa: CATTKQGVADTQYF
CDR3nt: TGCGCCACAACGAAACAGGGCGTGGCAGATACGCAGTATTTT

d_gene: TRBD1
j_gene: TRBJ2-4
v_gene: TRBV7-8
abundance: .
CDR3aa: CASSDYGQGLAKNIQYF
CDR3nt: TGTGCCAGCAGCGACTATGGACAGGGACTAGCCAAAAACATTCAGTACTTC

d_gene: .
j_gene: TRBJ2-2
v_gene: TRBV5-1
abundance: .
CDR3aa: CASSWEQGSHGELFF
CDR3nt: TGCGCCAGCAGCTGGGAACAGGGTAGTCACGGGGAGCTGTTTTTT

d_gene: .
j_gene: TRBJ2-1
v_gene: TRBV7-9
abundance: .
CDR3aa: CASSLSVSYNEQFF
CDR3nt: TGTGCCAGCAGCTTAAGCGTCTCCTACAATGAGCAGTTCTTC

d_gene: TRBD2
j_gene: TRBJ2-7
v_gene: TRBV20-1
abundance: .
CDR3aa: CSAGLAGEQYF
CDR3nt: TGCAGTGCTGGACTAGCTGGTGAGCAGTACTTC

d_gene: .
j_gene: TRBJ1-1
v_gene: TRBV28
abundance: .
CDR3aa: CASREGGEANTEAFF
CDR3nt: TGTGCCAGCAGGGAGGGAGGGGAGGCAAACACTGAAGCTTTCTTT

d_gene: TRBD1
j_gene: TRBJ1-5
v_gene: TRBV28
abundance: .
CDR3aa: CASGAGGTPSNQPQHF
CDR3nt: TGTGCCAGCGGGGCAGGGGGCACCCCAAGCAATCAGCCCCAGCATTTT

d_gene: .
j_gene: TRBJ2-5
v_gene: TRBV2
abundance: once
CDR3aa: CASSENGLDGETQYF
CDR3nt: TGTGCCAGCAGTGAAAACGGGTTAGACGGAGAGACCCAGTACTTC

d_gene: .
j_gene: TRBJ2-2
v_gene: TRBV7-2
abundance: .
CDR3aa: CASSLAGDTGELFF
CDR3nt: TGTGCCAGCAGCTTAGCCGGGGACACCGGGGAGCTGTTTTTT

d_gene: .
j_gene: TRBJ1-2
v_gene: TRBV5-6
abundance: .
CDR3aa: CASSSRDYGYTF
CDR3nt: TGTGCCAGCAGCTCCAGGGACTATGGCTACACCTTC